This TCR beta chain was retrieved from a study of long-term antiretroviral therapy in people with HIV. Study observations and caveats: Post-ART diversity increased but stayed below transplant donor controls. Repertoire composition at all time points was dominated by clones that had expanded before ART.

Regarding this clone: Antigen unknown.

This CDR3 spans 14 amino acids. Germline loops: CDR1 WNHNN, CDR2 SYGVQD (reference sequence). V was pared by 8 bases and J by 1 base, with 14 bases between. Survey level was the resolution at which the v3.0 immunoSEQ assay ran. Some clones are missing from TCRdb's copy, which holds only in-frame ones; the method was immunoSEQ multiplex PCR. The table shows tens of thousands of clones, with roughly four fifths occurring only once. The TCR sequence derives from a man between 18 and 35 years old with HIV. Sequencing was performed on unsorted PBMCs, taken 0.5 years after starting antiretroviral therapy. V and J are TRBV10-1 and TRBJ1-1; D is unclear. The CDR3 DNA sequence: TGCGCCAGCCCTGGTCTTGGACCGAACACTGAAGCTTTCTTT. This encodes CASPGLGPNTEAFF.